This TCR beta chain comes out of a study of shared clonotypes between healthy human individuals. At deep level, the assay was performed. Profiling relied on immunoSEQ multiplex PCR, and the TCRdb table lists in-frame clones only, not all of them. This sample yields about 2.4 million clones, of which 80% to 95% are seen a single time; 0.36% belongs to the top ten. Germline V CDR1 and CDR2: LGHNA, YNFKEQ. The J segment lost 5 bases and the V segment lost 0 bases, leaving 2 bases of the junction unmatched. This CDR3 region has 16 residues. Whole-study results and caveats: Clonotype sharing across donors was expected to vary with sequencing depth.

This clone showed up just once. No antigen is known for it. The sequence was collected from a man in his late teens or twenties in good health. Some clones in this sample may be carry-over from other donors' samples. The source material was naive CD4+ T cells from PBMCs. Subset: CD45RA+ positively selected. The chain joins TRBV4-2 to TRBJ2-1, with 12 positions matching TRBD2. Written as DNA, the CDR3 is TGTGCCAGCAGCCAAGACTGGACTAGCGGGGACAATGAGCAGTTCTTC. Translated, it gives CASSQDWTSGDNEQFF.